The clone carrying this T cell receptor beta chain has just one count. Sequencing was performed with immunoSEQ multiplex PCR; in TCRdb, only in-frame clones are kept and a portion is missing. The repertoire has over 11,000 clones, about 91% of them found once; the top ten carry 5% to 5.5%. This sample is drawn from a study of blood T cell repertoires in COVID-19. Germline V gene lookup returns CDR1 SGHNT and CDR2 YYREEE (reference sequence). This CDR3 is built from 16 residues. J lost 6 bases, V lost 0 bases, and 5 bases had no gene match. The chain carries TRBV5-4 and TRBJ2-2; 10 bases line up with TRBD2. Sequencing was carried out using peripheral blood. The TCR sequence derives from a human donor in a cohort sampled during active COVID-19. The CDR3 DNA follows: TGTGCCAGCAGCTTGGAAGCGGGAGGGCTGGCCGGGGAGCTGTTTTTT. Its translation is CASSLEAGGLAGELFF.